This T cell receptor (beta chain) is drawn from a study of blood T cell repertoires in COVID-19. At the level of the study: Researchers got acute and convalescent COVID-19 samples from the United States, Italy and Spain.

Generated by immunoSEQ multiplex PCR, the TCRdb table keeps only in-frame clones and is missing some. The table has 150,000 to 200,000 clones, about 86% seen once; the top ten hold under 3%. Germline V gives CDR1 SGHRS, CDR2 YFSETQ. The CDR3 has 17 residues. After removal of 4 bases from V and 7 bases from J, the junction contained 15 bases not matched to a gene. This chain connects TRBV5-1 to TRBJ2-1; 9 positions agree with TRBD2. The TCR sequence derives from a human donor with acute or convalescent COVID-19. The donor label of this sample is uncertain. Sequencing was done on a sample of peripheral blood. CDR3 nucleotides: TGCGCCAGCAGCGATAATCCTCTAGCGGGATTTGGAAATGAGCAGTTCTTC. This gives the protein CASSDNPLAGFGNEQFF.